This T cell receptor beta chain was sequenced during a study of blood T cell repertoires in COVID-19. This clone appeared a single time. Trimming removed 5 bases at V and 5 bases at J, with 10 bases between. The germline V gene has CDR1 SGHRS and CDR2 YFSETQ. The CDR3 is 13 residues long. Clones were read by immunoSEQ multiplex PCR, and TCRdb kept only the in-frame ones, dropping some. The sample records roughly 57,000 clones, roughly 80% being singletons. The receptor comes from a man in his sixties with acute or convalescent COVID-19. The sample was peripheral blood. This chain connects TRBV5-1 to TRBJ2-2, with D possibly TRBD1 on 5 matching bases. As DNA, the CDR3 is TGCGCCAGCAGGACAGCTTCTACCGGGGAGCTGTTTTTT. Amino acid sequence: CASRTASTGELFF.